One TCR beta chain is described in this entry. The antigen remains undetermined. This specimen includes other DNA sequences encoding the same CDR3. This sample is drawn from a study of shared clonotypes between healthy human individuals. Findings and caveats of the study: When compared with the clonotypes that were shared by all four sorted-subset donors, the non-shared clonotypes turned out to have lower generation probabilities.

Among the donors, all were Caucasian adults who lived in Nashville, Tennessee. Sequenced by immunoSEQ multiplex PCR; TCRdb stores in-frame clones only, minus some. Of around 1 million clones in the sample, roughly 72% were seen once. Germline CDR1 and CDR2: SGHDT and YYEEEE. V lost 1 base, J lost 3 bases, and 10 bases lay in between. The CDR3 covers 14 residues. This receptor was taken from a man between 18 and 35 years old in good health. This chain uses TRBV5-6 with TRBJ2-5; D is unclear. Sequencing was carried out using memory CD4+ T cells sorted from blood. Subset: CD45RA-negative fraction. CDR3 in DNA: TGTGCCAGCAGCTTGCTATCGGGTGAAGAGACCCAGTACTTC. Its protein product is CASSLLSGEETQYF.